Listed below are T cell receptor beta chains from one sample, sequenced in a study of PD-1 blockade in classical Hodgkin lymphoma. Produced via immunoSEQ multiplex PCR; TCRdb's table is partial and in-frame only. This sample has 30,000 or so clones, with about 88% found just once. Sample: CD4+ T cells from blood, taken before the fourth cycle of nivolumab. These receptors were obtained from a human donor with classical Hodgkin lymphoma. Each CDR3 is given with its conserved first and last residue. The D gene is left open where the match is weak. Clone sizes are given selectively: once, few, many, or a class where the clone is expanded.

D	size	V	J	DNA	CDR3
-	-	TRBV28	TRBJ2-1	TGTGCCAGCAGTACCGGGACGATTACTCACAATGAGCAGTTCTTC	CASSTGTITHNEQFF
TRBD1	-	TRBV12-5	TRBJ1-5	TGTGCTAGTGGTTTGACCCCCGGACAGGGGGTGAACAATCAGCCCCAGCATTTT	CASGLTPGQGVNNQPQHF
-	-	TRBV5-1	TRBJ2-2	TGCGCCAGCAGCTTGGTAGGGACGAACACCGGGGAGCTGTTTTTT	CASSLVGTNTGELFF
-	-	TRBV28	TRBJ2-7	TGTGCCAGCAGTTTATATGGGGGGTCCTACGAGCAGTACTTC	CASSLYGGSYEQYF
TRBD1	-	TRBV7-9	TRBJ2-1	TGTGCCAGCAGCTTACCCGGACAGGGGCGATACTACAATGAGCAGTTCTTC	CASSLPGQGRYYNEQFF
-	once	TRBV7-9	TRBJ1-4	TGTGCCAGCAGCCCGACAGGAGCTAATGAAAAACTGTTTTTT	CASSPTGANEKLFF
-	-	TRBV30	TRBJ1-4	TGTGCCTGGCATGCAGGAGCGGCTGAAAAACTGTTTTTT	CAWHAGAAEKLFF
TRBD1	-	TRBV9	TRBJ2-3	TGTGCCAGCAGCTTGGGACAGGGGGGAGATACGCAGTATTTT	CASSLGQGGDTQYF
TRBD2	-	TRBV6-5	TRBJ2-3	TGTGCCAGCAGACTTCTAGCGGCCACAGATACGCAGTATTTT	CASRLLAATDTQYF
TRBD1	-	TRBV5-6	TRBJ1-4	TGTGCCAGCCGGGGACAGTTGAATGAAAAACTGTTTTTT	CASRGQLNEKLFF
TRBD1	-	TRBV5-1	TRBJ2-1	TGCGCCAGCAGCAGCCGGGACAGGGGTGGGAATGAGCAGTTCTTC	CASSSRDRGGNEQFF
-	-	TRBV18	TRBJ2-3	TGTGCCAGCTCACCAGGGGGCCGGGTTACGCAGTATTTT	CASSPGGRVTQYF
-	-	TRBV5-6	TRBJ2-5	TGTGCCAGCAGCTACCCAGGGGAGTGGGAGACCCAGTACTTC	CASSYPGEWETQYF
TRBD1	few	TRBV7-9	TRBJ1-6	TGTGCCAGCAGCCCTCCGAGCAGGGGGTTAAATTCACCCCTCCACTTT	CASSPPSRGLNSPLHF
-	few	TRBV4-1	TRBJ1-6	TGCGCCAGCAGCCAAGGGACCCCCTATAATTCACCCCTCCACTTT	CASSQGTPYNSPLHF
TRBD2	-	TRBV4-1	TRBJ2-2	TGCGCCAGCAGACTATGGACTAGCGGGTACACGAACACCGGGGAGCTGTTTTTT	CASRLWTSGYTNTGELFF
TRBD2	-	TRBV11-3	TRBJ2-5	TGTGCCAGCAGCTCGCGGGGGACCCAAGAGACCCAGTACTTC	CASSSRGTQETQYF
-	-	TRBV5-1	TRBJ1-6	TGCGCCAGCAGCTTGGGACAGGATTCACCCCTCCACTTT	CASSLGQDSPLHF
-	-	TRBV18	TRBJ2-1	TGTGCCAGCTCACCACTTGACTCCTCCTACAATGAGCAGTTCTTC	CASSPLDSSYNEQFF
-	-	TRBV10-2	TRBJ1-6	TGCGCCAGCAGTGAGCAGGGAAATAATTCACCCCTCCACTTT	CASSEQGNNSPLHF
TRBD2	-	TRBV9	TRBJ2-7	TGTGCCAGCAGCGTAGCTCCCGGGACTAGCACCTACGAGCAGTACTTC	CASSVAPGTSTYEQYF
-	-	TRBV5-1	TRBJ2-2	TGCGCCAGCAGCTTGGACAGGGCAACGGCCGGGGAGCTGTTTTTT	CASSLDRATAGELFF
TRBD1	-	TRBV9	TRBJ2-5	TGTGCCAGCAGCGCAGGACAGGGATACGAGACCCAGTACTTC	CASSAGQGYETQYF
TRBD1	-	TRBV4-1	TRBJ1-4	TGCGCCAGCAGCCAATTCGGACAGGGAAGAATCAGGGAAAAACTGTTTTTT	CASSQFGQGRIREKLFF
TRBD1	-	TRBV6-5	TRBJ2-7	TGTGCCAGCAGTTACGTCTCGGGACAGGGGGGCTACGAGCAGTACTTC	CASSYVSGQGGYEQYF
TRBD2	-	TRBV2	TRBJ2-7	TGTGCCAGCAATCCAAGAGGCGGGGGGGCCACCGAGCAGTACTTC	CASNPRGGGATEQYF
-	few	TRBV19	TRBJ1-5	TGTGCCAGTAGTAACATCTATAGCAATCAGCCCCAGCATTTT	CASSNIYSNQPQHF
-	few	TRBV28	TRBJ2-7	TGTGCCAGCACCCCGCGGGGGCCCTACGAGCAGTACTTC	CASTPRGPYEQYF
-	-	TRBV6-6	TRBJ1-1	TGTGCCAGCAGCCCATTTTTAATACAGGGGAACACTGAAGCTTTCTTT	CASSPFLIQGNTEAFF
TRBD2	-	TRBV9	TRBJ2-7	TGTGCCAGCAGCGTATCGGGACTAGCGTTCTACGAGCAGTACTTC	CASSVSGLAFYEQYF
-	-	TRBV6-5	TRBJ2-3	TGTGCCAGCAGAACAGGGGACTTAACAGATACGCAGTATTTT	CASRTGDLTDTQYF
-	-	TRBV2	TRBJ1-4	TGTGCCAGCAGTGAACAGGGCAGTAATAATGAAAAACTGTTTTTT	CASSEQGSNNEKLFF
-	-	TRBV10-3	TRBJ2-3	TGTGCCATCAGTGAGTCGGCCACAGATACGCAGTATTTT	CAISESATDTQYF
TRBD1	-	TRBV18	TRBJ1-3	TGTGCCAGCTCGTCGACAGGGGCCTACTCTGGAAACACCATATATTTT	CASSSTGAYSGNTIYF
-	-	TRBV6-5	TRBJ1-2	TGTGCCAGCCGCGGCGGGAGCTATGGCTACACCTTC	CASRGGSYGYTF
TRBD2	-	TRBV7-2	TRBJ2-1	TGTGCCAGCAGCCATGGGGGGGGAGTATACAATGAGCAGTTCTTC	CASSHGGGVYNEQFF
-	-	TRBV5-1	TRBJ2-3	TGCGCCAGCAGCCCACCCGGGTTACCCACAGATACGCAGTATTTT	CASSPPGLPTDTQYF
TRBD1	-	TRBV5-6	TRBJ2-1	TGTGCCAGCAGCCCCCCGGGACAGGAGTTCAATGAGCAGTTCTTC	CASSPPGQEFNEQFF
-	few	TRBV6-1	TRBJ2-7	TGTGCCAGCAGTGAATGGGCCTACGAGCAGTACTTC	CASSEWAYEQYF
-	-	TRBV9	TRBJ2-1	TGTGCCAGCAGCGTTGGGGGAAACTTTCACAATGAGCAGTTCTTC	CASSVGGNFHNEQFF
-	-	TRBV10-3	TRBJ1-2	TGTGCCATCAGTGCGGCCGACAGTGCTAACTATGGCTACACCTTC	CAISAADSANYGYTF
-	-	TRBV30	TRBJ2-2	TGTGCCTGGAGTGTAGACCCATATGGTGGTCGGGATCTAAGCGGGGAGCTGTTTTTT	CAWSVDPYGGRDLSGELFF
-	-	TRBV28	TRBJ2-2	TGTGCCAGCAGTTCTGGGGATTTGACCGGGGAGCTGTTTTTT	CASSSGDLTGELFF
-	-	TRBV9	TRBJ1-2	TGTGCCAGCAGCAAACAAGTGGATGGCTACACCTTC	CASSKQVDGYTF
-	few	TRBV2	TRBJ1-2	TGTGCCAGCAAGAGGGCGTATGGCTACACCTTC	CASKRAYGYTF
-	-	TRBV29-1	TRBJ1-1	TGCAGCGTTGTGTTGGGGGGGGGCACTGAAGCTTTCTTT	CSVVLGGGTEAFF
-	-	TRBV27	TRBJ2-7	TGTGCCAGCAGTTTAAAGGGCGGATACGAGCAGTACTTC	CASSLKGGYEQYF
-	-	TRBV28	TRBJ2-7	TGTGCCAGCAGTGACACAGGCCCTCGAAGGTACGAGCAGTACTTC	CASSDTGPRRYEQYF
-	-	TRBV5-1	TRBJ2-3	TGCGCCAGCAGTTTTCAACGCACAGATACGCAGTATTTT	CASSFQRTDTQYF
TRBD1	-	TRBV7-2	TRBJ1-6	TGTGCCAGCAGCTTAGCCCCGACAGGGAACTCACCCCTCCACTTT	CASSLAPTGNSPLHF
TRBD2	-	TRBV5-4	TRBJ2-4	TGTGCCAGCAGCGACGGGACTAGCGCTTATAGGGCAAACATTCAGTACTTC	CASSDGTSAYRANIQYF
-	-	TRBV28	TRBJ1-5	TGTGCCAGCAGTTTGGGGCAGGGAGGTCAGCCCCAGCATTTT	CASSLGQGGQPQHF
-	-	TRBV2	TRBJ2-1	TGTGCCAGCAGTGAAGCTTCGGAGTACAATGAGCAGTTCTTC	CASSEASEYNEQFF